These 32 T cell receptor beta chains originate from one sample sequenced in a study of blood T cell repertoires in COVID-19. Sequencing was performed with immunoSEQ multiplex PCR; in TCRdb, only in-frame clones are kept and a portion is missing. The profile shows about 300,000 clones, under 90% of them singletons. Sequenced material: PBMCs or T cells enriched from blood (not recorded which). The receptor source for this set is a woman aged 45-59 years who had been exposed to COVID-19.

This chain joins TRBV11-2 and TRBJ1-3; D might be TRBD1 (6 bases). This CDR3 region has 15 residues. Trimming removed 5 bases at V and 4 bases at J, with 15 bases between. Per germline, CDR1 SGHAT and CDR2 FQNNGV. CDR3 protein: CASSNPHRAGNTIYF. CDR3 nucleotides: TGTGCCAGCAGCAATCCACACAGGGCCGGAAACACCATATATTTT.

The genes are TRBV5-1 and TRBJ2-5; tentative D call: TRBD1 (5 bases). The CDR3 consists of 17 residues. The V end was cut by 3 bases, the J end by 0 bases, with 18 bases between. Germline CDR1 reads SGHRS; CDR2 reads YFSETQ. The CDR3 coding sequence is TGCGCCAGCAGCTCCAATAGACAGACGATGTACCAAGAGACCCAGTACTTC. It is translated as CASSSNRQTMYQETQYF.

The rearrangement joins TRBV28 to TRBJ1-5; perhaps TRBD1 as D (5 bases). The germline V and J ends were trimmed by 8 bases and 0 bases, with 11 bases remaining between them. The length of the CDR3 is 14 residues. Germline loops: CDR1 MDHEN, CDR2 SYDVKM. As DNA, the CDR3 is TGTGCCAGCCGAAGGGGTTATAGCAATCAGCCCCAGCATTTT. Its translation: CASRRGYSNQPQHF.

The gene calls are TRBV6-4 and TRBJ2-1, with 10 bases aligning to TRBD1. The CDR3 loop spans 16 amino acids. V was clipped by 4 bases and J by 1 base; unmatched bases: 4. The germline V gene encodes CDR1 MRHNA and CDR2 SNTAGT. For the CDR3, the DNA is TGTGCCAGCAGTGGTCGACAGGGGGCTTCCTACAATGAGCAGTTCTTC. This sequence encodes CASSGRQGASYNEQFF.

This rearrangement joins TRBV11-2 to TRBJ2-7; 11 nucleotides match TRBD2. The CDR3 loop spans 15 amino acids. Germline CDR1 is SGHAT and CDR2 is FQNNGV. Losses at the gene ends were 1 base for V and 2 bases for J; bases not matched to a gene: 1. The DNA of the CDR3 is TGTGCCAGCAGCTTAGCGACTAGCGGGGCCTACGAGCAGTACTTC. It specifies CASSLATSGAYEQYF.

The sample holds a few counts of this clone. At one boundary the junction diverges from the germline segment, which might be a read error. This chain connects TRBV4-1 to TRBJ2-2; 8 nucleotides line up with TRBD1. Germline CDR1 MGHRA, CDR2 YSYEKL. The CDR3 totals 14 residues. CDR3 region: CASSQDRGIGELFF. The CDR3 bases are TGCGCCAGCAGTCAAGACAGGGGAATCGGGGAGCTGTTTTTT.

V and J are TRBV19 and TRBJ1-1; D ambiguous. The CDR3 consists of 14 residues. Looked up from germline, CDR1 is LNHDA and CDR2 is SQIVND (reference sequence). Deletions cut 9 bases from V and 0 bases from J, with 14 bases between. The chain's CDR3 is CASTFSGMNTEAFF. CDR3 nucleotide sequence: TGTGCCAGCACCTTCTCCGGGATGAACACTGAAGCTTTCTTT.

The rearrangement uses TRBV27 and TRBJ1-6, with 11 bases matching TRBD1. V was clipped by 5 bases and J by 9 bases; unmatched bases: 9. The CDR3 sequence is 16 residues long. Germline lookup yields CDR1 MNHEY and CDR2 SMNVEV (reference sequence). The CDR3 coding sequence is TGTGCCAGCAGTGCGGGACAGGGGGAAATGGGTTCACCCCTCCACTTT. Its protein product is CASSAGQGEMGSPLHF.

This clone was counted a single time. This chain uses TRBV19 with TRBJ1-6, with D perhaps TRBD1 (5 bases). This CDR3 spans 16 amino acids. Trimming shortened V by 5 bases and J by 8 bases, and 19 bases separated the two germline ends. The germline CDR1 and CDR2 sequences are LNHDA and SQIVND (reference sequence). The CDR3 loop reads CASSDKTALYDSPLHF. The CDR3 region has the DNA TGTGCCAGTAGTGACAAGACAGCGCTATATGATTCACCCCTCCACTTT.

The chain combines TRBV6-5 with TRBJ1-1; 7 bases agree with TRBD1. V dropped 7 bases and J dropped 4; count of bases not matched to a gene: 12. The CDR3 sequence is 15 residues long. The V gene's germline CDR1 is MNHEY and CDR2 SVGAGI. The CDR3 sequence: CASITRGVLGTEAFF. The CDR3 DNA reads TGTGCCAGCATCACCAGGGGGGTATTAGGCACTGAAGCTTTCTTT.

With respect to this clone: A much larger clone lies one base from this, so it may be a read error. The sample contains more than one DNA sequence encoding this CDR3. This chain links TRBV2 with TRBJ1-2, with 9 bases matching TRBD1. The length of the CDR3 is 13 residues. CDR1 is SNHLY, CDR2 FYNNEI, per germline. The V and J ends lost 6 bases and 2 bases, in that order; junction bases with no gene match: 1. The CDR3 bases are TGTGCCAGCAGCGGGACAGGGAACTATGGCTACACCTTC. Its protein product is CASSGTGNYGYTF.

The chain employs TRBV27 and TRBJ2-7; 10 positions match TRBD2. The CDR3 contains 16 residues. Trimming cost V 0 bases and J 2 bases; bases outside gene matches: 4. In germline, CDR1 is MNHEY, CDR2 SMNVEV (reference sequence). CDR3 in DNA: TGTGCCAGCAGTTTATCGCCTAGCGGGGGCCCCTACGAGCAGTACTTC. Its translation: CASSLSPSGGPYEQYF.

The rearrangement uses TRBV2 and TRBJ1-5, with 7 bases matching TRBD1. The CDR3 is 15 residues long. V lost 6 bases to trimming and J lost 1 base; unmatched junction nucleotides: 6. Germline lookup yields CDR1 SNHLY and CDR2 FYNNEI. The CDR3 nucleotides read TGTGCCAGCAGCCAAGACAGGGTCAGCAATCAGCCCCAGCATTTT. Its translation: CASSQDRVSNQPQHF.

CDR3 DNA: TGTGCCAGCAGCGGACCCGGGACAGGGGGCAAAAACATTCAGTACTTC. This gives the protein CASSGPGTGGKNIQYF. The chain has TRBV9 and TRBJ2-4; the match to TRBD1 covers 11 bases. The CDR3 has 16 residues. The V and J ends lost 3 bases and 3 bases, in that order; junction bases with no gene match: 5. Germline V gives CDR1 SGDLS, CDR2 YYNGEE.

The J gene is TRBJ1-6, the V gene TRBV30; 7 nucleotides agree with TRBD1. CDR1 and CDR2 from the germline V gene are GTSNPN and SVGIG (reference sequence). The V gene end was trimmed by 1 base and the J gene end by 10 bases; junction bases not matched to a gene: 1. CDR3 length equals 12 residues. The CDR3 DNA sequence: TGTGCCTGGAGTGGACAGGGATCACCCCTCCACTTT. It translates to CAWSGQGSPLHF. Together with reference TRBV30 and TRBJ1-6, the CDR3 gives the full variable domain: SQTIHQWPATLVQPVGSPLSLECTVEGTSNPNLYWYRQAAGRGLQLLFYSVGIGQISSEVPQNLSASRPQDRQFILSSKKLLLSDSGFYLCAWSGQGSPLHFGNGTRLTVT.

This clone was observed once. V usage is TRBV4-2 and J usage is TRBJ1-5; D is unclear. The germline V gene encodes CDR1 LGHNA and CDR2 YNFKEQ. This CDR3 region has 13 residues. Trimming stripped 1 base from V and 4 bases from J, with 5 bases between. The CDR3 region has the DNA TGTGCCAGCAGCCAAGGGCCTAATCAGCCCCAGCATTTT. This encodes CASSQGPNQPQHF.

V is TRBV12-3 or TRBV12-4 and J is TRBJ2-1; 7 nucleotides agree with TRBD1. V shed 5 bases and J 3 bases; nucleotides not matched to a gene: 1. This CDR3 contains 13 residues. CDR3 in DNA: TGTGCCAGCAGTCGGGACAGCTACAATGAGCAGTTCTTC. This sequence encodes CASSRDSYNEQFF.

The CDR3 DNA follows: TGCAGCGTTGTGGGACAGGGACTTATCACCGGGGAGCTGTTTTTT. It translates to CSVVGQGLITGELFF. The chain uses TRBV29-1 and TRBJ2-2; TRBD1 matches 9 bases. The ends lost 4 bases at V and 4 bases at J; junction bases unmatched: 7. Looked up from germline, CDR1 is SQVTM and CDR2 is ANQGSEA. CDR3 length equals 15 residues.

The V call is TRBV11-3, the J call TRBJ2-3; 7 bases agree with TRBD2. The ends lost 3 bases at V and 1 base at J; junction bases unmatched: 4. CDR3 size: 15 residues. Germline V gives CDR1 SGHNT, CDR2 YENEEA. The CDR3 DNA follows: TGTGCCAGCAGCTTCACTAGCGCCGGCACAGATACGCAGTATTTT. It is translated as CASSFTSAGTDTQYF. The full variable domain, with the rest looked up from reference TRBV11-3 and TRBJ2-3, is EAGVVQSPRYKIIEKKQPVAFWCNPISGHNTLYWYLQNLGQGPELLIRYENEEAVDDSQLPKDRFSAERLKGVDSTLKIQPAELGDSAVYLCASSFTSAGTDTQYFGPGTRLTVL.

The rearrangement links TRBV3-1 (or the pseudogene TRBV3-2) to TRBJ1-4; 9 bases line up with TRBD1. In germline, CDR1 is LGHDT, CDR2 YNNKEL (reference sequence). The CDR3 totals 14 residues. V was pared by 5 bases and J by 7 bases, with 5 bases of the junction left unmatched. CDR3 sequence reads: CASSGLTGGEKLFF. The DNA of the CDR3 is TGTGCCAGCAGCGGCCTGACAGGGGGTGAAAAACTGTTTTTT.

The V gene is TRBV2, the J gene TRBJ2-5, with TRBD2 matching over 13 bases. The CDR3 runs 17 residues. V lost 6 bases, J lost 4 bases, and 11 bases stayed unmatched. Germline V gene sequence: CDR1 SNHLY, CDR2 FYNNEI. In DNA, the CDR3 is TGTGCCAGCAGCGCCGGACTAGCGGGGGTCGGGGGAGAGACCCAGTACTTC. Its translation: CASSAGLAGVGGETQYF. The complete variable domain, with remaining parts taken from reference TRBV2 and TRBJ2-5, reads EPEVTQTPSHQVTQMGQEVILRCVPISNHLYFYWYRQILGQKVEFLVSFYNNEISEKSEIFDDQFSVERPDGSNFTLKIRSTKLEDSAMYFCASSAGLAGVGGETQYFGPGTRLLVL.

The chain joins TRBV12-5 to TRBJ2-1; 9 bases agree with TRBD1. The V gene end was trimmed by 1 base and the J gene end by 7 bases; junction bases not matched to a gene: 2. The germline CDR1 and CDR2 sequences are LGHNT and FRNRAP. This CDR3 contains 14 residues. The CDR3 region is CASGLGDRANEQFF. The CDR3, as DNA: TGTGCTAGTGGTTTGGGGGACAGGGCGAATGAGCAGTTCTTC.

The gene calls are TRBV7-2 and TRBJ2-3, with 16 bases lining up with TRBD2. The CDR3 extends over 17 amino acids. V was pared by 5 bases and J by 6 bases, with 8 bases of the junction left unmatched. CDR1 and CDR2 (germline): SGHTA, FQGNSA. This chain's CDR3 is CASSDGTSGGAVDTQYF. As DNA, the CDR3 is TGTGCCAGCAGCGACGGGACTAGCGGGGGGGCGGTGGATACGCAGTATTTT.

The chain is built from TRBV7-8 and TRBJ1-1; no clear D. The germline V and J ends were trimmed by 8 bases and 1 base, with 14 bases remaining between them. Germline-derived CDR1 and CDR2 are SGHVS and FQNEAQ. The CDR3 is made up of 14 amino acids. This CDR3 reads CASHMGHRNTEAFF. CDR3 DNA sequence: TGTGCCAGCCATATGGGCCACCGGAACACTGAAGCTTTCTTT.

This clone was counted a single time. This chain connects TRBV6-1 to TRBJ1-5; D not resolved. Germline V gene lookup returns CDR1 MNHNS and CDR2 SASEGT. CDR3 size: 16 residues. V was clipped by 0 bases and J by 4 bases, with 13 bases between them. In nucleotides, the CDR3 is TGTGCCAGCAGTGAAGCGGGAGGGTTTGGGAATCAGCCCCAGCATTTT. It codes for CASSEAGGFGNQPQHF.

The chain couples TRBV7-9 to TRBJ1-4; the D is unclear. Germline V lookup: CDR1 SEHNR, CDR2 FQNEAQ (reference sequence). V was clipped by 5 bases and J by 6 bases, with 7 bases between them. This CDR3 contains 12 residues. The CDR3 DNA is TGTGCCAGCAGCGCCTACGATGAAAAACTGTTTTTT. Translation: CASSAYDEKLFF.

The gene calls are TRBV4-1 and TRBJ1-2, with 8 bases that match TRBD1. The CDR3 is 14 amino acids. Germline values: CDR1 MGHRA, CDR2 YSYEKL. Trimming cost V 1 base and J 7 bases; bases outside gene matches: 5. The CDR3 reads CASSQGTGSFGYTF. The CDR3 region has the DNA TGCGCCAGCAGCCAAGGGACAGGGTCTTTTGGCTACACCTTC.

The rearrangement uses TRBV2 and TRBJ1-1; D ambiguous. V gave up 4 bases and J gave up 4 bases, with 16 bases separating them. The germline CDR1 and CDR2 sequences are SNHLY and FYNNEI. The CDR3 totals 15 residues. CDR3 coding DNA: TGTGCCAGCAGTGGGGCCATCGGGGTGGTCACTGAAGCTTTCTTT. It is translated as CASSGAIGVVTEAFF.

The chain employs TRBV5-6 and TRBJ1-4; TRBD1 is a possible D gene (5 bases). The CDR3 sequence is 17 residues long. Per the germline V gene, CDR1 is SGHDT and CDR2 is YYEEEE. Between the trimmed V and J ends, which lost 1 base and 8 bases, there was a span of 21 bases. The CDR3 sequence: CASSLLVDRTGKEKLFF. CDR3 in DNA: TGTGCCAGCAGCTTGCTCGTAGATCGAACAGGAAAAGAAAAACTGTTTTTT.

The genes are TRBV4-1 and TRBJ1-1; 8 bases match TRBD1. V lost 3 bases, J lost 5 bases, and 8 bases stayed unmatched. CDR1 and CDR2 from the germline V gene are MGHRA and YSYEKL. This CDR3 is built from 15 residues. The DNA of the CDR3 is TGCGCCAGCAGCCAGTCGGACAGGGACGGGACTGAAGCTTTCTTT. Translation: CASSQSDRDGTEAFF.

The chain recombines TRBV29-1 with TRBJ1-2; 8 bases line up with TRBD1. V gave up 7 bases and J gave up 4 bases; unmatched junction bases: 8. CDR3 length: 13 residues. In germline, CDR1 is SQVTM, CDR2 ANQGSEA. For the CDR3, the DNA is TGCAGCGCCGAAGAAGGGACAGGCTATGGCTACACCTTC. Translating gives CSAEEGTGYGYTF.

CDR3 in DNA: TGCAGCGCGGACAGGGCGGGTTACAATGAGCAGTTCTTC. It codes for CSADRAGYNEQFF. The chain links TRBV29-1 to TRBJ2-1; 8 positions agree with TRBD1. V dropped 7 bases and J dropped 4; count of bases not matched to a gene: 6. The CDR3 contains 13 residues. From germline, CDR1 is SQVTM and CDR2 ANQGSEA.